The TCR beta chain described here comes from a study of monozygotic twins with inflammatory bowel disease. Study-level points and caveats: Variability in patient repertoires may have come partly from differing immunosuppressive treatments.

About this clonotype itself: The target antigen is unknown.

TCRdb reprocessed the 5' RACE reads and reports one entry per CDR3 protein, with no DNA. The specimen's table records about 160,000 distinct CDR3 sequences. CDR1 SGHTA and CDR2 FQGTGA come from the germline V gene. The CDR3 loop spans 17 amino acids. Sample: blood. The receptor comes from a human donor with ulcerative colitis or Crohn's disease, or a healthy co-twin of an affected twin (not recorded which). The chain is built from TRBV7-3 and TRBJ2-2; the D call of TRBD1 rests on TCRdb alone, since no DNA is present to check it. CDR3: CASSQSPSGAATGELFF.